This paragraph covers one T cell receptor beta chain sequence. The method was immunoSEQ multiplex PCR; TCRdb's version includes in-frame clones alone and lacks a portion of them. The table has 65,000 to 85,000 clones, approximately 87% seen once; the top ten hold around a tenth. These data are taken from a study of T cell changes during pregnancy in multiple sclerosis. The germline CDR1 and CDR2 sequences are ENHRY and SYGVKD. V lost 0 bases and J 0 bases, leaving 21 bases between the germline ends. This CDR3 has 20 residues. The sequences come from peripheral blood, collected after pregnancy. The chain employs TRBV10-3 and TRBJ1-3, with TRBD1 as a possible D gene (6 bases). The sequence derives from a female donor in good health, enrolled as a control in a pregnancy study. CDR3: CAISESIQAFQGSSGNTIYF. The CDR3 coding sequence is TGTGCCATCAGTGAGTCGATCCAAGCGTTCCAGGGGAGCTCTGGAAACACCATATATTTT.